The present T cell receptor (beta chain) was sequenced within a study of blood T cell repertoires in COVID-19. Study-wide context: Acute-phase and convalescent COVID-19 samples originated in the United States, Italy and Spain.

In the original analysis: Nucleated cell counts were estimated from reference gene primer amplification. Using immunoSEQ multiplex PCR, the repertoire was profiled, and TCRdb retains in-frame clones only, with some absent. The DNA gave D and trimming, while V, J and clone size come from that table. The sample lists tens of thousands of clones, around 90% occurring once. Germline-derived CDR1 and CDR2 are SGHRS and YFSETQ. The CDR3 length is 15 residues. V lost 2 bases to trimming and J lost 1 base, with 10 bases between them. Source material: peripheral blood. The clonotype comes from a man aged 50 or older with COVID-19, enrolled during active disease. This chain links TRBV5-1 with TRBJ2-1; TRBD1 might be the D (5 bases). For the CDR3, the DNA is TGCGCCAGCAGCTTCTCTGGGGCATCCTACAATGAGCAGTTCTTC. Translated, it gives CASSFSGASYNEQFF.